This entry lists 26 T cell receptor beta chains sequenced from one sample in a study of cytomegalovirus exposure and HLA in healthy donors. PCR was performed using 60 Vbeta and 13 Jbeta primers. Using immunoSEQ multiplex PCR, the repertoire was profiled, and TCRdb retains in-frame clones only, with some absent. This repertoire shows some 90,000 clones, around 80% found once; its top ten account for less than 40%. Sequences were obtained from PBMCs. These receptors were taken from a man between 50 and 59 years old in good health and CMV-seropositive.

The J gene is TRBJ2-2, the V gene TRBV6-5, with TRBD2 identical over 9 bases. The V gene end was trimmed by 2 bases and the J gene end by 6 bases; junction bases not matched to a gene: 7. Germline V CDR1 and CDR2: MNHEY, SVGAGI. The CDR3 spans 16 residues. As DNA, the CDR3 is TGTGCCAGCAGTTACCTTAGCGGGAGAAGGTCCGGGGAGCTGTTTTTT. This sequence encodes CASSYLSGRRSGELFF.

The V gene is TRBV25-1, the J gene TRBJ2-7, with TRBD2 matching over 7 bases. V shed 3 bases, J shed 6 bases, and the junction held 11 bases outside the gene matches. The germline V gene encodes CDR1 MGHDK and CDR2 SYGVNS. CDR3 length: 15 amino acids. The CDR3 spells CASSELPGGRSEQYF. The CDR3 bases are TGTGCCAGCAGTGAGCTACCGGGAGGTCGCTCCGAGCAGTACTTC.

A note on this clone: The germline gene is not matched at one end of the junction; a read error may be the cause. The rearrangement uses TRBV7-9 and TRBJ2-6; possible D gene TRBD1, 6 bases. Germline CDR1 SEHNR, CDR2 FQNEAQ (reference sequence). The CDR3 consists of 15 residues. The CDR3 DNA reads TGTTCCAGGAACCCACAGGGTTCGTCTGTCAACGTCCTGACTTTC. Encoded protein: CSRNPQGSSVNVLTF.

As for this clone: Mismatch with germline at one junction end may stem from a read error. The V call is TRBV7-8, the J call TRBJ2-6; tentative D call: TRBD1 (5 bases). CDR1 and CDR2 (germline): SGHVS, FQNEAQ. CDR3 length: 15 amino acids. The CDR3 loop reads CASSSSDSGANGLTF. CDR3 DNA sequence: TGTGCCAGCAGCTCTTCAGACTCTGGGGCCAACGGCCTGACTTTC.

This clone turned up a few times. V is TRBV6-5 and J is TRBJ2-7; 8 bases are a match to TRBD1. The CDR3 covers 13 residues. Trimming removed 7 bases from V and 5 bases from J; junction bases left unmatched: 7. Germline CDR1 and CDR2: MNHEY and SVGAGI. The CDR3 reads CASISDRGHEQYF. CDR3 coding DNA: TGTGCCAGCATCTCCGACAGGGGCCACGAGCAGTACTTC.

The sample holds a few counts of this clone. This CDR3 is CASSLGTGTDTQYF. The CDR3 DNA follows: TGTGCCAGTAGTCTGGGGACAGGTACAGATACGCAGTATTTT. The chain couples TRBV19 to TRBJ2-3; TRBD1 matches at 8 bases. Losses at the gene ends were 5 bases for V and 3 bases for J; bases not matched to a gene: 4. The CDR3 is 14 amino acids. CDR1 and CDR2 from the germline V gene are LNHDA and SQIVND (reference sequence).

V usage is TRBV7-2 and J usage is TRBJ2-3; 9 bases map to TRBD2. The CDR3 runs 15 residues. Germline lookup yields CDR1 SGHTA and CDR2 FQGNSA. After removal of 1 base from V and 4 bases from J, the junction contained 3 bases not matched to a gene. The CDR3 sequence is CASSLVAGEPDTQYF. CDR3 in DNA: TGTGCCAGCAGCTTAGTAGCGGGAGAACCAGATACGCAGTATTTT.

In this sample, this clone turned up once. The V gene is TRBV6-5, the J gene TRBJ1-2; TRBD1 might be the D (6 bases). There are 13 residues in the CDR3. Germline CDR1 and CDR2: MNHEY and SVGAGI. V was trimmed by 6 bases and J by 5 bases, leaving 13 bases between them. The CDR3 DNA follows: TGTGCCAGCAGGGGGGACATTGGGTATGGCTACACCTTC. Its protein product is CASRGDIGYGYTF.

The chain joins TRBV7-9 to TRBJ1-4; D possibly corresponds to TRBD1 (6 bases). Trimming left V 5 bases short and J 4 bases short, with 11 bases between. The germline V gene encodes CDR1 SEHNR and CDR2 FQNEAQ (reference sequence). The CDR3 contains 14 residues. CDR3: CASSRGQNNEKLFF. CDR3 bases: TGTGCCAGCAGCCGAGGACAGAATAATGAAAAACTGTTTTTT. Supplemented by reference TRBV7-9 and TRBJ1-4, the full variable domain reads DTGVSQNPRHKITKRGQNVTFRCDPISEHNRLYWYRQTLGQGPEFLTYFQNEAQLEKSRLLSDRFSAERPKGSFSTLEIQRTEQGDSAMYLCASSRGQNNEKLFFGSGTQLSVL.

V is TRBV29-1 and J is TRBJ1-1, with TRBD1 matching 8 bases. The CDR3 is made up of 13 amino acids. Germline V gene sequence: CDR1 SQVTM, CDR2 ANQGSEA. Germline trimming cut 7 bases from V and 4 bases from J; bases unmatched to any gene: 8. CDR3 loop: CSASGGKGTEAFF. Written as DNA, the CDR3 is TGCAGCGCATCAGGGGGCAAGGGCACTGAAGCTTTCTTT.

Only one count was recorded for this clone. The DNA for the CDR3 is TGTGCCGTTAACGGCAGGGATGAAAAACTGTTTTTT. It is translated as CAVNGRDEKLFF. The chain employs TRBV19 and TRBJ1-4; a weak D match, TRBD1 (5 bases). V gave up 11 bases and J gave up 6 bases, with 13 bases separating them. Germline CDR1 reads LNHDA; CDR2 reads SQIVND (reference sequence). The CDR3 has 12 residues.

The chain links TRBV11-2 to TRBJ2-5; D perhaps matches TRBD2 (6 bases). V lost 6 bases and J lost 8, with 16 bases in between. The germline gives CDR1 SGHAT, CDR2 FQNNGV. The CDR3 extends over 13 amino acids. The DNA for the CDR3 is TGTGCCAGCAGGCCACCCGGGACTCTAACCCAGTACTTC. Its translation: CASRPPGTLTQYF.

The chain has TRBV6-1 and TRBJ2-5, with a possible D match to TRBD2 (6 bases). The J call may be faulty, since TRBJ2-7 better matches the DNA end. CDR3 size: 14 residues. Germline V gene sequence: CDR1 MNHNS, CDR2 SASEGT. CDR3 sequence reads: CASRALGAGYEQYF. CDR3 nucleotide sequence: TGTGCCAGCAGAGCTCTCGGGGCGGGGTACGAGCAGTACTTC.

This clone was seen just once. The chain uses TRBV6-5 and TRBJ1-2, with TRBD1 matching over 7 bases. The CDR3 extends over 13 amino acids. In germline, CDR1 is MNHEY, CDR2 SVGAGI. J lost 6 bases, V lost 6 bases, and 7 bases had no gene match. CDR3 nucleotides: TGTGCCAGCAGCAGGGGGGCGATGGATGGCTACACCTTC. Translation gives CASSRGAMDGYTF.

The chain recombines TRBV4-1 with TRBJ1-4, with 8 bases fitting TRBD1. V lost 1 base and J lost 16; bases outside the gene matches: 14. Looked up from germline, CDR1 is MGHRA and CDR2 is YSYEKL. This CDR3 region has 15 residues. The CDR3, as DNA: TGCGCCAGCAGCCAAGGTCAGGGGGCCTTTCTACCCCCGTTTTTT. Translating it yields CASSQGQGAFLPPFF.

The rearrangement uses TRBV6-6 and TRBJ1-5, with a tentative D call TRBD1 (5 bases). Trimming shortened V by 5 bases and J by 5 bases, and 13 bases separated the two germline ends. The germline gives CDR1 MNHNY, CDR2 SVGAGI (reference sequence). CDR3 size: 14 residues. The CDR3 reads CASSRGRNDQPQHF. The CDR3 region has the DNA TGTGCCAGCAGTAGGGGTAGGAACGATCAGCCCCAGCATTTT.

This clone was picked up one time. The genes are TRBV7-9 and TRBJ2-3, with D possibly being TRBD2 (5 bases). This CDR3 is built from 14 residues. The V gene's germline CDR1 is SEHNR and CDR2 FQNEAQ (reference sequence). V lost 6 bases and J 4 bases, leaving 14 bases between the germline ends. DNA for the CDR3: TGTGCCAGCAGTACCGGACTCGGCCCAGATACGCAGTATTTT. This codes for CASSTGLGPDTQYF.

The CDR3: CASSAPGQPKAFF. CDR3 coding DNA: TGTGCCAGCAGCGCACCGGGACAGCCAAAAGCTTTCTTT. The chain employs TRBV9 and TRBJ1-1; 7 nucleotides align to TRBD1. The V segment lost 3 bases and the J segment 9 bases; nucleotides outside the gene matches: 8. CDR3 length equals 13 residues. Germline CDR1 is SGDLS and CDR2 is YYNGEE. Full variable domain (remainder filled in from reference TRBV9 and TRBJ1-1): DSGVTQTPKHLITATGQRVTLRCSPRSGDLSVYWYQQSLDQGLQFLIQYYNGEERAKGNILERFSAQQFPDLHSELNLSSLELGDSALYFCASSAPGQPKAFFGQGTRLTVV.

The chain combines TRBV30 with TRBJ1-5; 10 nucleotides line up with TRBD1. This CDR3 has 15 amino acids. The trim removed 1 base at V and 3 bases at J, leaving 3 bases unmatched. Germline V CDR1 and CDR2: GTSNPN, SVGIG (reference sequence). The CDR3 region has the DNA TGTGCCTGGAGTGGACAGGGGGCCAACAATCAGCCCCAGCATTTT. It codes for CAWSGQGANNQPQHF.

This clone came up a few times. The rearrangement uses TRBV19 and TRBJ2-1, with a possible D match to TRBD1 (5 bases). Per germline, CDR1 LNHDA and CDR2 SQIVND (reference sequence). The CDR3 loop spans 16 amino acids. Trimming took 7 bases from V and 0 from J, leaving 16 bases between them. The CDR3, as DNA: TGTGCCAGTATCCCAACGGACACTTACTCCTACAATGAGCAGTTCTTC. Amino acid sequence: CASIPTDTYSYNEQFF.

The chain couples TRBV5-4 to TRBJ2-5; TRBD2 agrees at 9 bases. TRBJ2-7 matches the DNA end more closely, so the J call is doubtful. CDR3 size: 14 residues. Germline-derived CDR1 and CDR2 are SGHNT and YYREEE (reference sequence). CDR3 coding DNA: TGTGCCAGCAGCTTAGCAGCGGGAGGTGGCGAGCAGTACTTC. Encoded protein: CASSLAAGGGEQYF.

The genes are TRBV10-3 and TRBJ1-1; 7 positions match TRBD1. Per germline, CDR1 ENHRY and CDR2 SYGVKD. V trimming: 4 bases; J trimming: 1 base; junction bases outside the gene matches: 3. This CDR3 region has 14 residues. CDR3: CAISGAGGNTEAFF. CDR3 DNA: TGTGCCATCAGTGGAGCAGGGGGGAACACTGAAGCTTTCTTT.

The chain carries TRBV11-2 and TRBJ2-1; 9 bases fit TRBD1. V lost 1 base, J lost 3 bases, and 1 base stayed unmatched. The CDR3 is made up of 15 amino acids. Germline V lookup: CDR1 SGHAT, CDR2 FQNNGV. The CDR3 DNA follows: TGTGCCAGCAGCTTAGGGACAGGGGACTACAATGAGCAGTTCTTC. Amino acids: CASSLGTGDYNEQFF.

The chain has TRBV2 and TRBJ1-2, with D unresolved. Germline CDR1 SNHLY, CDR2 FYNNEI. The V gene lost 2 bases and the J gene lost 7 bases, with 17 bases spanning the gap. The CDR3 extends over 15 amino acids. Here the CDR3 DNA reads TGTGCCAGCAGTGAAACTCGGGGTTCATCGGGTGGCTACACCTTC. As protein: CASSETRGSSGGYTF.

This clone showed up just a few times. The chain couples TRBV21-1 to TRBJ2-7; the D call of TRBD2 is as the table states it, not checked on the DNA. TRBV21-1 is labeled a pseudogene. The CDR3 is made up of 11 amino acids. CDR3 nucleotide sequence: TGTGCCAGCAGCAAATGGAGATGGCAGTACTTC. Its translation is CASSKWRWQYF.

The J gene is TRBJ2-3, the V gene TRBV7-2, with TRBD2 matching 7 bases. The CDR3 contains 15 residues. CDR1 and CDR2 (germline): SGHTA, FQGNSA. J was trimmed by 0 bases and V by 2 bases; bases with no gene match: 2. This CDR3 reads CASSLWTRSTDTQYF. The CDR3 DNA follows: TGTGCCAGCAGCTTATGGACTAGGAGCACAGATACGCAGTATTTT.